A selection of T cell receptor beta chains follows, all from one sample in a study of blood T cell repertoires in COVID-19. Assay: immunoSEQ multiplex PCR; the TCRdb copy retains only in-frame clones and omits some. The data hold around 70,000 clones, with around 90% observed a single time. Sequencing input: peripheral blood. These receptors all come from a woman aged 18-29 years with acute or convalescent COVID-19. CDR3s include the opening cysteine and the closing phenylalanine or tryptophan. A D gene is named only where the DNA matches it firmly. Clone sizes are given selectively: once, few, many, or a class where the clone is expanded.

J gene: TRBJ2-7
V gene: TRBV7-9
clone size: -
D gene: TRBD1
CDR3 DNA: TGTGCCAGCAGCTTGGGGACAGGGGCCGAGCAGTACTTC
CDR3 protein: CASSLGTGAEQYF

J gene: TRBJ2-3
V gene: TRBV10-3
clone size: -
D gene: TRBD2
CDR3 DNA: TGTGCCATCAGTGAGTCTTCGATGGGACTAGGAGGCACAGATACGCAGTATTTT
CDR3 protein: CAISESSMGLGGTDTQYF

J gene: TRBJ1-1
V gene: TRBV5-1
clone size: -
D gene: -
CDR3 DNA: TGCGCCAGCAGTCCAGAAGCGACGGCGGGGACTGAAGCTTTCTTT
CDR3 protein: CASSPEATAGTEAFF

J gene: TRBJ2-3
V gene: TRBV30
clone size: -
D gene: TRBD1
CDR3 DNA: TGTGCCTGGGGGACAGGGGGCACAGATACGCAGTATTTT
CDR3 protein: CAWGTGGTDTQYF

J gene: TRBJ2-3
V gene: TRBV18
clone size: -
D gene: TRBD1
CDR3 DNA: TGTGCCAGCTCACCTTGGGACAGGGGATCAGATACGCAGTATTTT
CDR3 protein: CASSPWDRGSDTQYF

J gene: TRBJ1-1
V gene: TRBV2
clone size: -
D gene: -
CDR3 DNA: TGTGCCAGCAGTGAAGGGCCGAGGACTGAAGCTTTCTTT
CDR3 protein: CASSEGPRTEAFF

J gene: TRBJ1-1
V gene: TRBV28
clone size: -
D gene: -
CDR3 DNA: TGTGCCAGCATCCAACTCAGGGAAGACACTGAAGCTTTCTTT
CDR3 protein: CASIQLREDTEAFF

J gene: TRBJ1-5
V gene: TRBV19
clone size: -
D gene: -
CDR3 DNA: TGTGCTTCAGCCCCAATACAGGGACCTCAGCCCCAGCATTTT
CDR3 protein: CASAPIQGPQPQHF

J gene: TRBJ1-6
V gene: TRBV4-3
clone size: -
D gene: -
CDR3 DNA: TGCGCCAGCAGCCAAGAGGCCAGCTCCTATAATTCACCCCTCCACTTT
CDR3 protein: CASSQEASSYNSPLHF

J gene: TRBJ2-7
V gene: TRBV6-5
clone size: -
D gene: -
CDR3 DNA: TGTGCCAGCAGTACCTGGGGACTTTCCTACGAGCAGTACTTC
CDR3 protein: CASSTWGLSYEQYF

J gene: TRBJ2-3
V gene: TRBV11-3
clone size: -
D gene: -
CDR3 DNA: TGTGCCAGCAGCCCGGCACCGGGAGTTCATACGCAGTATTTT
CDR3 protein: CASSPAPGVHTQYF

J gene: TRBJ1-4
V gene: TRBV4-3
clone size: -
D gene: TRBD1
CDR3 DNA: TGCGCCAGCAGCCCGCACAGGGGGCAGAATGAAAAACTGTTTTTT
CDR3 protein: CASSPHRGQNEKLFF

J gene: TRBJ2-3
V gene: TRBV6-6
clone size: -
D gene: -
CDR3 DNA: TGTGCCAGCAGTTACCGACGGGGTAGGGACACAGATACGCAGTATTTT
CDR3 protein: CASSYRRGRDTDTQYF

J gene: TRBJ2-7
V gene: TRBV19
clone size: -
D gene: -
CDR3 DNA: TGTGCCAGTAGTAAAAGTGGGCTGAATCACGAGCAGTACTTC
CDR3 protein: CASSKSGLNHEQYF

J gene: TRBJ1-1
V gene: TRBV6-5
clone size: -
D gene: -
CDR3 DNA: TGTGCCAGCAGGCCTCGGATGGAGGGCACTGAAGCTTTCTTT
CDR3 protein: CASRPRMEGTEAFF

J gene: TRBJ2-1
V gene: TRBV30
clone size: -
D gene: TRBD1
CDR3 DNA: TGTGTGGGGCAGGGGGACTACAATGAGCAGTTCTTC
CDR3 protein: CVGQGDYNEQFF

J gene: TRBJ1-4
V gene: TRBV7-9
clone size: -
D gene: TRBD1
CDR3 DNA: TGTGCCAGCAGTTACCCCCAGGCAGGGGGATATGAGACGCTGTTTTTT
CDR3 protein: CASSYPQAGGYETLFF

J gene: TRBJ2-3
V gene: TRBV28
clone size: -
D gene: -
CDR3 DNA: TGTGCCAGCAGTTTAAGGGGCCGAGACTATACGCAGTATTTT
CDR3 protein: CASSLRGRDYTQYF

J gene: TRBJ2-3
V gene: TRBV7-9
clone size: once
D gene: -
CDR3 DNA: TGTGCCAGCAGCTCTAGGGGGGGGACAGATACGCAGTATTTT
CDR3 protein: CASSSRGGTDTQYF

J gene: TRBJ2-1
V gene: TRBV5-1
clone size: -
D gene: -
CDR3 DNA: TGCGCCAGCAGCTTGGGGGTTAGCGGATACATCGATGAGCAGTTCTTC
CDR3 protein: CASSLGVSGYIDEQFF

J gene: TRBJ1-1
V gene: TRBV7-7
clone size: -
D gene: TRBD1
CDR3 DNA: TGTGCCAGCAGCTTAGGGGGGGGGACAGGGACTGAAGCTTTCTTT
CDR3 protein: CASSLGGGTGTEAFF

J gene: TRBJ2-1
V gene: TRBV7-9
clone size: -
D gene: TRBD2
CDR3 DNA: TGTGCCAGCAGCTTAAACGGGAGGGGGGATGAGCAGTTCTTC
CDR3 protein: CASSLNGRGDEQFF

J gene: TRBJ2-1
V gene: TRBV27
clone size: few
D gene: TRBD1
CDR3 DNA: TGTGCCAGCAGTCCCACCACAGGGGTTAATGAGCAGTTCTTC
CDR3 protein: CASSPTTGVNEQFF

J gene: TRBJ1-2
V gene: TRBV29-1
clone size: -
D gene: -
CDR3 DNA: TGCAGCGTCTTCGGACAGCCTGGCTACACCTTC
CDR3 protein: CSVFGQPGYTF

J gene: TRBJ2-6
V gene: TRBV6-1
clone size: few
D gene: -
CDR3 DNA: TGTGCCAGCAGTGATTGGGCAGTCAGCTCTGGGGCCAACGTCCTGACTTTC
CDR3 protein: CASSDWAVSSGANVLTF

J gene: TRBJ2-1
V gene: TRBV27
clone size: -
D gene: TRBD2
CDR3 DNA: TGTGCCAGCAGTTTATGGGCGGGAGGGCCTTACAATGAGCAGTTCTTC
CDR3 protein: CASSLWAGGPYNEQFF

J gene: TRBJ2-2
V gene: TRBV5-1
clone size: once
D gene: -
CDR3 DNA: TGCGCCAGCAGCTTGGGGGGGACACCTAACACCGGGGAGCTGTTTTTT
CDR3 protein: CASSLGGTPNTGELFF

J gene: TRBJ2-7
V gene: TRBV4-3
clone size: -
D gene: TRBD1
CDR3 DNA: TGCGCCAGCAGCCAATTCCCTGGGACAGGCTACGAGCAGTACTTC
CDR3 protein: CASSQFPGTGYEQYF

J gene: TRBJ2-4
V gene: TRBV7-2
clone size: few
D gene: TRBD2
CDR3 DNA: TGTGCCAGCAGCTTAGGGGGACTAGAACGAAACATTCAGTACTTC
CDR3 protein: CASSLGGLERNIQYF